These 15 T cell receptor beta chains came from one sample sequenced in a study of metastatic and nonmetastatic thyroid tumors. All patients were untreated before thyroid surgery. TCRdb re-called the PCR reads with MiXCR. The sample has tens of thousands of clones; 20% to 30% are singletons. Material for sequencing was tumor tissue. The receptors derive from a male donor with papillary thyroid cancer or a benign thyroid nodule (not recorded which). Some clones in this sample may be carry-over from other donors' samples.

By sample fraction, this clone is medium-sized (0.01 to 0.1%). The genes are TRBV10-2 and TRBJ2-1, with TRBD2 matching over 10 bases. CDR3 length: 15 residues. The V gene end was trimmed by 9 bases and the J gene end by 6 bases; junction bases not matched to a gene: 11. Per the germline V gene, CDR1 is WSHSY and CDR2 is SAAADI. This chain's CDR3 is CASSSGSWLRNEQFF. CDR3 bases: TGCGCCAGTTCTAGCGGGAGCTGGTTACGCAATGAGCAGTTCTTC.

Regarding this clone: No conserved phenylalanine or tryptophan is present at the end of the CDR3, so a read error is the likely explanation. J is TRBJ1-6 and V is TRBV28, with D maybe TRBD1 (5 bases). From germline, CDR1 is MDHEN and CDR2 SYDVKM. Trimming pared 7 bases from V and 16 bases from J, leaving 17 bases between. The CDR3 extends over 12 amino acids. CDR3: CASTPPRGGLHS. In nucleotides, the CDR3 is TGTGCCAGCACCCCCCCGAGGGGTGGGCTCCACTCT.

The chain is built from TRBV4-2 and TRBJ2-1, with 13 bases identical to TRBD2. Germline trimming cut 4 bases from V and 9 bases from J; bases unmatched to any gene: 6. Germline CDR1 is LGHNA and CDR2 is YNFKEQ. This CDR3 is built from 15 residues. CDR3 nucleotide sequence: TGTGCCAGCAGCCTTACTAGCGGGGGGGCGGCTGAGCAGTTCTTC. Translating it yields CASSLTSGGAAEQFF.

This clone showed up just a few times. This chain links TRBV5-4 with TRBJ1-3; 9 bases are shared with TRBD1. Per the germline V gene, CDR1 is SGHNT and CDR2 is YYREEE (reference sequence). V trimming: 9 bases; J trimming: 6 bases; junction bases outside the gene matches: 10. The CDR3 extends over 14 amino acids. The CDR3 coding sequence is TGTGCCACCTCTCCGGGACAGGGAGAAAACACCATATATTTT. Residues: CATSPGQGENTIYF. Based on the CDR3 plus reference TRBV5-4 and TRBJ1-3, the full variable domain is ETGVTQSPTHLIKTRGQQVTLRCSSQSGHNTVSWYQQALGQGPQFIFQYYREEENGRGNFPPRFSGLQFPNYSSELNVNALELDDSALYLCATSPGQGENTIYFGEGSWLTVV.

This clone was seen ten or more times. A read error is possible here, since a much larger clone lies one base away. This specimen includes other DNA sequences encoding the same CDR3. The chain joins TRBV10-3 to TRBJ1-5, with 7 nucleotides matching TRBD1. Germline trimming cut 10 bases from V and 2 bases from J; bases unmatched to any gene: 8. In germline, CDR1 is ENHRY, CDR2 SYGVKD. There are 14 residues in the CDR3. The CDR3 loop reads CASSTGDGNQPQHF. CDR3 nucleotides: TGTGCCAGCTCCACAGGGGATGGCAATCAGCCCCAGCATTTT.

This clone was detected ten times or more. The gene calls are TRBV12-3 or TRBV12-4 and TRBJ2-7, with 7 bases that match TRBD1. The CDR3 is 13 amino acids. V trimming: 5 bases; J trimming: 3 bases; junction bases outside the gene matches: 4. The CDR3, as DNA: TGTGCCAGCAGTAAAACAGGGGACTACGAGCAGTACTTC. This codes for CASSKTGDYEQYF.

V and J are TRBV6-4 and TRBJ2-7; 7 nucleotides agree with TRBD1. This CDR3 contains 14 residues. The ends lost 3 bases at V and 2 bases at J; junction bases unmatched: 4. Germline CDR1 and CDR2: MRHNA and SNTAGT. CDR3 amino acids: CASSEGGAAYEQYF. The CDR3 region has the DNA TGTGCCAGCAGTGAAGGGGGCGCAGCCTACGAGCAGTACTTC.

Details on this clone: A much larger clone differs by one base, so this may be a read error. The V call is TRBV5-6, the J call TRBJ2-5; D call uncertain. The CDR3 has 18 amino acids. Germline CDR1 reads SGHDT; CDR2 reads YYEEEE. Trimming took off 1 base at V and 3 bases at J, with 22 bases between the two ends. The CDR3 spells CASSLMFGSYQWEETQYF. CDR3 DNA: TGTGCCAGCAGCTTGATGTTCGGCTCCTACCAGTGGGAAGAGACCCAGTACTTC.

This clone was observed a single time. The chain combines TRBV7-2 with TRBJ2-7; 7 positions match TRBD1. Germline-derived CDR1 and CDR2 are SGHTA and FQGNSA. Germline trimming cut 1 base from V and 4 bases from J; bases unmatched to any gene: 7. The CDR3 has 15 residues. CDR3 residues: CASSLGPTGLYEQYF. The DNA for the CDR3 is TGTGCCAGCAGCTTAGGCCCGACAGGGCTGTACGAGCAGTACTTC.

This clone was observed at least ten times. The V call is TRBV6-6, the J call TRBJ2-1, with 15 bases matching TRBD2. Looked up from germline, CDR1 is MNHNY and CDR2 is SVGAGI (reference sequence). Trimming removed 4 bases from V and 10 bases from J; junction bases left unmatched: 20. The CDR3 is 20 residues long. CDR3 region: CASSSPFGLAGGPVHAEQFF. In DNA form, the CDR3 reads TGTGCCAGCAGTTCCCCTTTCGGACTAGCGGGAGGGCCCGTGCACGCGGAGCAGTTCTTC.

This clone came up a few times. Since a much larger clone is just one base distant, this may be a read error. The chain has TRBV2 and TRBJ2-6; tentatively, D is TRBD1 or TRBD2 (5 bases each). The CDR3 sequence is 15 residues long. Germline values: CDR1 SNHLY, CDR2 FYNNEI. Written as DNA, the CDR3 is TGTGCCAGCAGTGAGGGACCCTCTGTGGCCAACGTCCTGACTTTC. Amino acids: CASSEGPSVANVLTF.

This clone appeared once. For the CDR3, the DNA is TGTGCCAGCAGCTTAGATCTGTCGGGGATAACCGGGGAGCTGTTTTTT. Protein product: CASSLDLSGITGELFF. The chain recombines TRBV11-2 with TRBJ2-2; a possible D gene is TRBD2 (5 bases). V lost 0 bases and J lost 5, with 13 bases in between. In germline, CDR1 is SGHAT, CDR2 FQNNGV. This CDR3 has 16 residues.

This clone was observed at least ten times. The gene calls are TRBV6-5 and TRBJ2-3; 13 nucleotides line up with TRBD2. The CDR3 contains 15 residues. Per the germline V gene, CDR1 is MNHEY and CDR2 is SVGAGI. The V segment lost 7 bases and the J segment 5 bases; nucleotides outside the gene matches: 6. The CDR3 coding sequence is TGTGCCAGCACGTTACTAGCGGGAGGGCGAGATACGCAGTATTTT. This gives the protein CASTLLAGGRDTQYF.

This clone has ten or more counts. The rearrangement links TRBV4-1 to TRBJ2-7; 7 nucleotides align to TRBD1. CDR1 is MGHRA and CDR2 is YSYEKL in the germline V gene. The CDR3 length is 16 residues. Germline trimming cut 2 bases from V and 4 bases from J; bases unmatched to any gene: 11. CDR3 region: CASSQLIGTEDYEQYF. CDR3 bases: TGCGCCAGCAGCCAATTAATCGGGACAGAGGATTACGAGCAGTACTTC.

In this sample, this clone turned up a few times. The chain employs TRBV6-4 and TRBJ2-3, with 9 bases aligning to TRBD2. CDR1 is MRHNA and CDR2 is SNTAGT in the germline V gene. The V and J ends lost 3 bases and 1 base, in that order; junction bases with no gene match: 2. This CDR3 contains 15 residues. CDR3 sequence (DNA): TGTGCCAGCAGTGAAGGCGGGGGGGGCACAGATACGCAGTATTTT. Translated: CASSEGGGGTDTQYF.